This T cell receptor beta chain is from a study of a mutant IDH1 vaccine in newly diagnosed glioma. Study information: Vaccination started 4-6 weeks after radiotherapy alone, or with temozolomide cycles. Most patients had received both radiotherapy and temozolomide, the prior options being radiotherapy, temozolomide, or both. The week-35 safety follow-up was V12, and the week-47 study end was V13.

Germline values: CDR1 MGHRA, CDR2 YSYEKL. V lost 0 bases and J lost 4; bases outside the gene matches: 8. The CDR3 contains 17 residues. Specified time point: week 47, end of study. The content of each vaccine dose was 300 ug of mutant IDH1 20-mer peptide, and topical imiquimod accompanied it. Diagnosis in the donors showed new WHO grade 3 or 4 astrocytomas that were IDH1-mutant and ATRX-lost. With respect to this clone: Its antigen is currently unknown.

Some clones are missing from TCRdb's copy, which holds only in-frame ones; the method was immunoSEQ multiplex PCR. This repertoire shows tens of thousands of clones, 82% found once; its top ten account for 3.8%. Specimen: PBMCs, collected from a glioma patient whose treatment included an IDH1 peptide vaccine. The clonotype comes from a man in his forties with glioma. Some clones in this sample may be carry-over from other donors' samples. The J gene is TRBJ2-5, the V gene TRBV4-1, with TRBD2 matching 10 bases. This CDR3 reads CASSQETAGGPGETQYF. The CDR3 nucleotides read TGCGCCAGCAGCCAAGAGACAGCGGGGGGGCCCGGAGAGACCCAGTACTTC.